This TCR beta chain was sequenced in a study of beta chain features in type 1 diabetes. The study's findings and limits: Researchers reported that naive, central memory and Treg TCRB repertoires appeared more similar in patients than in healthy donors. Moderate but significant shortening of TCRB CDR3s was recorded in all four CD4+ subsets from Type 1 diabetes patients.

It was one heparinised blood draw, averaging about 120 mL, that each donor gave. Note on this clone: Its antigen remains unknown.

Isolated RNA was reverse transcribed in full, so expressed TCRB transcripts were sequenced. Each sample of naive, central memory or regulatory T cells had, on average, approximately 3.5 million reads. TCRdb's copy holds only in-frame clones and misses some; the assay was immunoSEQ multiplex PCR. Of around 320,000 clones in the sample, about 15% were seen once. V lost 2 bases and J lost 3, with 9 bases in between. Germline-derived CDR1 and CDR2 are SGHRS and YFSETQ. The CDR3 sequence is 14 residues long. The V and J genes are TRBV5-1 and TRBJ2-1; D is perhaps TRBD1 or TRBD2 (5 bases each). The clonotype comes from a man between 25 and 39 years old in good health. Input material: central memory CD4+ T cells from blood. CDR3 in DNA: TGCGCCAGCAGCTTTGAGGGGATCTACAATGAGCAGTTCTTC. Its translation is CASSFEGIYNEQFF. Full variable domain (missing parts from reference TRBV5-1 and TRBJ2-1): KAGVTQTPRYLIKTRGQQVTLSCSPISGHRSVSWYQQTPGQGLQFLFEYFSETQRNKGNFPGRFSGRQFSNSRSEMNVSTLELGDSALYLCASSFEGIYNEQFFGPGTRLTVL.